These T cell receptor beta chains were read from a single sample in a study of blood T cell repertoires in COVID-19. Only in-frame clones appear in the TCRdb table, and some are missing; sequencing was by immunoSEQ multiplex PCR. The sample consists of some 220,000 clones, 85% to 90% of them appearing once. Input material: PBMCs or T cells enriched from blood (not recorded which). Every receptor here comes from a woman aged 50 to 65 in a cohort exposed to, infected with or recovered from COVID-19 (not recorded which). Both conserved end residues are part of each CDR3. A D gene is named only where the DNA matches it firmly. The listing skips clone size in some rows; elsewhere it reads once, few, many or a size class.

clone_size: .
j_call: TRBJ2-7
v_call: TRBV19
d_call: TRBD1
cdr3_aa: CASSIGRAGGYEQYF
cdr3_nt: TGTGCCAGTAGTATAGGGCGGGCAGGGGGCTACGAGCAGTACTTC

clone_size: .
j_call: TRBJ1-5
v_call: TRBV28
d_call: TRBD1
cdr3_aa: CASSPAGTGTQPQHF
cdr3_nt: TGTGCCAGCAGTCCCGCCGGGACAGGAACTCAGCCCCAGCATTTT

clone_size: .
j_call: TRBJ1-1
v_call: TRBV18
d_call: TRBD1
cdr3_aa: CASSPPWTGANTEAFF
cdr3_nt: TGTGCCAGCTCACCACCGTGGACAGGTGCGAACACTGAAGCTTTCTTT

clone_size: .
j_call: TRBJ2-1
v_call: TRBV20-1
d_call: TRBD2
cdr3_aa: CSASKLAGLTNEQFF
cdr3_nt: TGCAGTGCTAGTAAACTAGCGGGGTTAACAAATGAGCAGTTCTTC

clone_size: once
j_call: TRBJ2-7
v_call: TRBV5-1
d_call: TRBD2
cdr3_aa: CASSLSGTTPYEQYF
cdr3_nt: TGCGCCAGCAGCCTTTCCGGGACTACTCCCTACGAGCAGTACTTC

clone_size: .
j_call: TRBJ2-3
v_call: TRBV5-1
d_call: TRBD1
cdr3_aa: CASSRTGGEDTQYF
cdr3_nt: TGCGCCAGCAGCCGGACAGGGGGAGAGGATACGCAGTATTTT

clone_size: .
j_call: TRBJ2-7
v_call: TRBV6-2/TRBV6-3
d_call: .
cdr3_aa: CASRWGPGLLQYF
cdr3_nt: TGTGCCAGCCGTTGGGGTCCAGGGTTACTGCAGTACTTC

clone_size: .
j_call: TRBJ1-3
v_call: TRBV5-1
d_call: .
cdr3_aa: CASNPHLVFGNTIYF
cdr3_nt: TGCGCCAGCAATCCCCACTTAGTCTTCGGAAACACCATATATTTT

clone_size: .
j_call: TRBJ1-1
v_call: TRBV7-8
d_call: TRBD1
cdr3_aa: CASSLARDRGLMNTEAFF
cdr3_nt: TGTGCCAGCAGCTTAGCCCGGGACAGGGGGCTAATGAACACTGAAGCTTTCTTT

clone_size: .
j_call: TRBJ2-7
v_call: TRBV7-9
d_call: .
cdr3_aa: CASSSAVRGYEQYF
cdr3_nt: TGTGCCAGCAGCTCCGCAGTCAGGGGCTACGAGCAGTACTTC

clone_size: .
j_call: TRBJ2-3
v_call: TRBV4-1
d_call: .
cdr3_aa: CASSQERRPTDTQYF
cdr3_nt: TGCGCCAGCAGCCAAGAAAGGAGACCCACAGATACGCAGTATTTT

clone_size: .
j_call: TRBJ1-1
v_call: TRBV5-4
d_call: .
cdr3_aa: CASSSPFGIWNTEAFF
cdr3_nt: TGTGCCAGCAGCTCCCCTTTTGGCATCTGGAACACTGAAGCTTTCTTT

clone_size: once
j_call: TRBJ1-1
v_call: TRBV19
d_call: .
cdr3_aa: CASSIAVQLNTEAFF
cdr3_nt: TGTGCCAGTAGTATTGCCGTACAGTTGAACACTGAAGCTTTCTTT

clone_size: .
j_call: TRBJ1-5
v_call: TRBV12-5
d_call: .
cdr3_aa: CARWTGAGWAQHF
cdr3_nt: TGTGCTAGATGGACGGGCGCAGGGTGGGCCCAGCATTTT

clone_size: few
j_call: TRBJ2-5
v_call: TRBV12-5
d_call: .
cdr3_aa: CASGASGEETQYF
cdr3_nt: TGTGCTAGTGGTGCCTCAGGGGAGGAGACCCAGTACTTC

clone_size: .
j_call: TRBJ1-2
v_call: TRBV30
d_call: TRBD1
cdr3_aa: CAWSLGAGGLYGYTF
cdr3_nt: TGTGCCTGGAGTCTGGGGGCAGGGGGACTCTATGGCTACACCTTC

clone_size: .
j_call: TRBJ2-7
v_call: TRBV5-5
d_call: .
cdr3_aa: CASSPSIARQYF
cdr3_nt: TGTGCCAGCAGCCCATCAATAGCTAGGCAGTACTTC

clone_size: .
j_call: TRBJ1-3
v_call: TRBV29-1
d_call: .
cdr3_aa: CSVEDLQARDTIYF
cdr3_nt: TGCAGCGTTGAAGATCTCCAGGCAAGAGACACCATATATTTT

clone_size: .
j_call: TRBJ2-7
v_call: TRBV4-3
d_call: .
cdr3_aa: CASSQEGPLSEQYF
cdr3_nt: TGCGCCAGCAGCCAAGAGGGGCCTTTGAGCGAGCAGTACTTC

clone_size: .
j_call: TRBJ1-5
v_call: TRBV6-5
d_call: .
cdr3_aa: CASSYSWTDQPQHF
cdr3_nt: TGTGCCAGCAGTTACTCTTGGACAGATCAGCCCCAGCATTTT

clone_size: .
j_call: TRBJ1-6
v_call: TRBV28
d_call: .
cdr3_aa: CASRPGTFSYNSPLHF
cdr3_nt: TGTGCCAGCAGACCCGGGACATTTAGCTATAATTCACCCCTCCACTTT

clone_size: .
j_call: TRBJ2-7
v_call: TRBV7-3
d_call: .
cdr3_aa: CASSLGRLDEQYF
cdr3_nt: TGTGCCAGCAGCTTGGGGAGACTGGACGAGCAGTACTTC

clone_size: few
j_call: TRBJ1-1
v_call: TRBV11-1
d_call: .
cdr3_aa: CASSRGDTEAFF
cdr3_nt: TGTGCCAGCAGCCGGGGGGACACTGAAGCTTTCTTT

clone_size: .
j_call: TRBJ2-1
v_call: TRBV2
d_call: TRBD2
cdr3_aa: CASRTLAGGPRSYNEQFF
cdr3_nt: TGTGCCAGCAGGACTTTAGCGGGGGGGCCAAGGTCCTACAATGAGCAGTTCTTC

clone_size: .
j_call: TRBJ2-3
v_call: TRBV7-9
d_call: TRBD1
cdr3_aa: CASRGRQGSTDTQYF
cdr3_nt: TGTGCCAGCAGGGGGAGACAGGGAAGCACAGATACGCAGTATTTT

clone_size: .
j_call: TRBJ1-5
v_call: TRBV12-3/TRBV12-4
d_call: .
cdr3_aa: CASSLGENQPQHF
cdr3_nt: TGTGCCAGCAGTTTAGGAGAGAATCAGCCCCAGCATTTT

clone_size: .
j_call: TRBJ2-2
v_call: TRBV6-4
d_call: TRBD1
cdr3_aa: CASSLMPGQGSGELFF
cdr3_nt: TGTGCCAGCAGTCTAATGCCGGGACAGGGCTCCGGGGAGCTGTTTTTT

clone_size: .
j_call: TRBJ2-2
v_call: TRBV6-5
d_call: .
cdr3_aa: CATKQVVGSGELFF
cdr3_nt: TGTGCCACCAAGCAGGTTGTTGGATCCGGGGAGCTGTTTTTT

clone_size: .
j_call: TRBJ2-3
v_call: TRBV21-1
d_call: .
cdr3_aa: CASSKETSGGVYTDTQYF
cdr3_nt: TGTGCCAGCAGCAAAGAGACTAGCGGGGGGGTTTACACAGATACGCAGTATTTT

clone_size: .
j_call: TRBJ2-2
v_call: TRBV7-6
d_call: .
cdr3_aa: CASRESSGWTGELFF
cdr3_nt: TGTGCCAGCAGGGAATCGTCAGGGTGGACCGGGGAGCTGTTTTTT

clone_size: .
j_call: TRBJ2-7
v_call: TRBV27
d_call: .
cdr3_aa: CASSADSYEQYF
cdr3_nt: TGTGCCAGCAGTGCAGACTCCTACGAGCAGTACTTC

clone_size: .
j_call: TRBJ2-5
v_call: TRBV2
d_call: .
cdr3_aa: CASSISPQETQYF
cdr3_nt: TGTGCCAGCAGTATCAGTCCTCAAGAGACCCAGTACTTC

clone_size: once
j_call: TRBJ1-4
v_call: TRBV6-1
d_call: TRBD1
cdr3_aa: CASSDVPRGNWGYEKLFF
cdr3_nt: TGTGCCAGCAGTGACGTTCCCAGGGGGAATTGGGGTTATGAAAAACTGTTTTTT

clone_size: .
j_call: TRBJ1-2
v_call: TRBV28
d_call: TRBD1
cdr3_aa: CASSLNPGQGARGYTF
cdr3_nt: TGTGCCAGCAGTCTCAACCCGGGACAGGGGGCGCGTGGCTACACCTTC

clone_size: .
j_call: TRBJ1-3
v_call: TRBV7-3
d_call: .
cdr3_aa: CASSLFPGSGNTIYF
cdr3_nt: TGTGCCAGCAGCTTATTCCCAGGGTCCGGAAACACCATATATTTT

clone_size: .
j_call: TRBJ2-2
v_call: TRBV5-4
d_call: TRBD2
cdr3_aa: CASSLPGGNYPGELFF
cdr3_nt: TGTGCCAGCAGCTTGCCCGGGGGGAACTACCCCGGGGAGCTGTTTTTT